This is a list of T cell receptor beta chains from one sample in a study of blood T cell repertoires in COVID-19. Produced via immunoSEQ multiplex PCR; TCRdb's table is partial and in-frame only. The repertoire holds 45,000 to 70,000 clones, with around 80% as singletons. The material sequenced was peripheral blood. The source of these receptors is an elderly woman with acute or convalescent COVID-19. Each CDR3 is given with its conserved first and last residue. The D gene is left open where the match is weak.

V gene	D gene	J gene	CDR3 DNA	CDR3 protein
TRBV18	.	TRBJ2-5	TGTGCCAGCTCATTGAAAGGGGGAGAGACCCAGTACTTC	CASSLKGGETQYF
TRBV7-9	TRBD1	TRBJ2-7	TGTGCCAGCAGCTCCCGGGACAGGTGGTACGAGCAGTACTTC	CASSSRDRWYEQYF
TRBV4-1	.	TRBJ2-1	TGCGCCAGCAGCCAAGTTGCAGGTTTGAGCTACAATGAGCAGTTCTTC	CASSQVAGLSYNEQFF
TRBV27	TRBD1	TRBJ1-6	TGTGCCAGCAGTCCGACAGGGAGCGGTTACTCACCCCTCCACTTT	CASSPTGSGYSPLHF
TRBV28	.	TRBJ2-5	TGTGCCAGCAGTTCCCCTCCTGAGACCCAGTACTTC	CASSSPPETQYF
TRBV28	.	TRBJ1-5	TGTGCCAGCAGTTTAGGGGGGGTCAGCAATCAGCCCCAGCATTTT	CASSLGGVSNQPQHF
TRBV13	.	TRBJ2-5	TGTGCCAGCAGTTTCCGACAGAGCGAAGAGACCCAGTACTTC	CASSFRQSEETQYF
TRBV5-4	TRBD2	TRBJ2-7	TGTGCCAGCAGCCTGGGAGTAGCGGGGAGAAGCGAGCAGTACTTC	CASSLGVAGRSEQYF
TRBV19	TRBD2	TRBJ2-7	TGTGCCAGTAGTATAGATGGGACTAGCGGGAGCCTCTACGAGCAGTACTTC	CASSIDGTSGSLYEQYF
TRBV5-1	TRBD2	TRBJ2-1	TGCGCCAGCAGCCCCGACAAACTAGCGGGGGCCTACAATGAGCAGTTCTTC	CASSPDKLAGAYNEQFF
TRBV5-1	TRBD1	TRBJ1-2	TGCGCCAGCAGCTTGGCTGTGGGACAGGGCTATGGCTACACCTTC	CASSLAVGQGYGYTF